A single sample is the source of the 9 T cell receptor beta chains below, sequenced in a study of vaccination and CD4 T cells after COVID-19. Treatment given: 10-day PBMC culture with coronavirus spike peptide pools or control peptides (ViraFEST assay). Gathered ahead of the COVID-19 pandemic (2011-2018) were the CD4+ T cells of the unexposed donor. Sequencing of DNA taken from cultured CD4+ T cells relied on the Oncomine TCR Beta short-read assay. TCRdb used MiXCR to reprocess the PCR reads, holding one entry per CDR3 protein. The sample lists thousands of distinct CDR3 sequences, around 26% seen once, with approximately 52% in the top ten. What these receptors recognize is not known. Sequenced material: CD4+ T cells from blood, cultured in vitro. The receptor source for this set is a human donor in good health.

In this sample, this clonotype turned up a few times. The chain employs TRBV19 and TRBJ1-2; D not certain. The CDR3 spans 15 residues. CDR1 LNHDA and CDR2 SQIVND come from the germline V gene (reference sequence). The germline V and J ends were trimmed by 7 bases and 0 bases, with 15 bases remaining between them. The CDR3 coding sequence is TGTGCCAGTAACCCTCGACATAATTCTAACTATGGCTACACCTTC. This translates into CASNPRHNSNYGYTF. Combining the CDR3 with reference TRBV19 and TRBJ1-2 gives the whole variable domain DGGITQSPKYLFRKEGQNVTLSCEQNLNHDAMYWYRQDPGQGLRLIYYSQIVNDFQKGDIAEGYSVSREKKESFPLTVTSAQKNPTAFYLCASNPRHNSNYGYTFGSGTRLTVV.

In its sample, this clonotype is medium-sized. The genes are TRBV19 and TRBJ2-7; TRBD1 agrees at 8 bases. Germline V gene data show CDR1 as LNHDA and CDR2 as SQIVND (reference sequence). The CDR3 runs to 13 residues. Germline trimming cut 8 bases from V and 3 bases from J; bases unmatched to any gene: 6. The CDR3 bases are TGTGCCAGTGGACAGGGAGGAGTCTACGAGCAGTACTTC. Encoded protein: CASGQGGVYEQYF.

This clonotype showed up just a few times. CDR3: CASSPGLPRNTEAFF. CDR3 in DNA: TGTGCCAGCAGTCCGGGGCTACCGAGGAACACTGAAGCTTTCTTT. The gene calls are TRBV12-3 or TRBV12-4 and TRBJ1-1, with a weak D call TRBD1 (5 bases). This CDR3 region has 15 residues. V was pared by 5 bases and J by 1 base, with 14 bases between.

The CDR3 here is CSVSGDSSSYEQYF. Here the CDR3 DNA reads TGCAGCGTCAGTGGGGACTCGAGCTCCTACGAGCAGTACTTC. The chain couples TRBV29-1 to TRBJ2-7; D might be TRBD2 (6 bases). The CDR3 extends over 14 amino acids. The V end was cut by 6 bases, the J end by 0 bases, with 15 bases between. Germline CDR1 SQVTM, CDR2 ANQGSEA.

This clonotype came up a few times. The CDR3 bases are TGTGCCAGCAGCCCCAGAAATAGCGGGGGGGCCAGTCAAGATACGCAGTATTTT. Amino acid sequence: CASSPRNSGGASQDTQYF. The rearrangement links TRBV7-2 to TRBJ2-3, with 11 bases that match TRBD2. V trimming: 5 bases; J trimming: 5 bases; junction bases outside the gene matches: 15. CDR1 SGHTA and CDR2 FQGNSA come from the germline V gene. The CDR3 spans 18 residues.

This clonotype was recorded a few times. V is TRBV28 and J is TRBJ1-5; D not certain. The CDR3 extends over 12 amino acids. V was shortened by 3 bases and J by 7 bases, with 7 bases between the two germline ends. The germline V gene has CDR1 MDHEN and CDR2 SYDVKM. The CDR3 DNA follows: TGTGCCAGCAGTTTTTCCGGGCAGCCCCAGCATTTT. Translated: CASSFSGQPQHF.

The V call is TRBV2, the J call TRBJ1-1; D is unresolved. The V gene's germline CDR1 is SNHLY and CDR2 FYNNEI. The CDR3 contains 11 residues. Trimming removed 7 bases at V and 1 base at J, with 4 bases between. CDR3: CASIRNTEAFF. The CDR3 DNA reads TGTGCCAGCATTAGGAACACTGAAGCTTTCTTT.

This clonotype was found a few times. The chain couples TRBV30 to TRBJ1-5, with TRBD1 identical over 7 bases. V trimming: 2 bases; J trimming: 3 bases; junction bases outside the gene matches: 4. This CDR3 contains 14 residues. CDR1 and CDR2 from the germline V gene are GTSNPN and SVGIG (reference sequence). In DNA form, the CDR3 reads TGTGCCTGGAGTCGGACAGGTTTCAATCAGCCCCAGCATTTT. The encoded protein is CAWSRTGFNQPQHF.

Concerning this clonotype: At one end, the junction sequence differs from germline, possibly due to a read error. The genes are TRBV24-1 and TRBJ2-6, with 8 bases identical to TRBD1. This CDR3 region has 17 residues. Germline values: CDR1 KGHDR, CDR2 SFDVKD. CDR3 nucleotides: TGTGCCACCAGTGGGGGACAGGCGATCTCTGGGGCCGACGTCCTGACTTTC. Translating it yields CATSGGQAISGADVLTF.